These 2 T cell receptor beta chains originate from one sample sequenced in a study of blood T cell repertoires in COVID-19. Method: immunoSEQ multiplex PCR; TCRdb's copy keeps in-frame clones and lacks some. The sample consists of 80,000 to 100,000 clones, 70% to 90% of them appearing once. The sample consisted of peripheral blood. Every receptor here comes from a man between 65 and 85 years old with acute or convalescent COVID-19.

The V call is TRBV30, the J call TRBJ1-1, with 8 positions matching TRBD1. The CDR3 runs to 14 residues. The junction had 4 bases not matched to a gene; V was cut back by 1 base and J by 3 bases. Germline V gene data show CDR1 as GTSNPN and CDR2 as SVGIG (reference sequence). The CDR3 sequence is CAWSAQGAYTEAFF. CDR3 nucleotide sequence: TGTGCCTGGAGTGCGCAGGGGGCGTACACTGAAGCTTTCTTT.

The chain couples TRBV7-8 to TRBJ2-3; 9 bases are a match to TRBD1. The CDR3 runs to 15 residues. V was pared by 1 base and J by 2 bases, with 1 base of the junction left unmatched. Germline-derived CDR1 and CDR2 are SGHVS and FQNEAQ. The CDR3 reads CASSLGTGATDTQYF. CDR3 DNA sequence: TGTGCCAGCAGCTTAGGGACAGGGGCCACAGATACGCAGTATTTT. Complete variable domain (other parts from reference TRBV7-8 and TRBJ2-3): GAGVSQSPRYKVAKRGQDVALRCDPISGHVSLFWYQQALGQGPEFLTYFQNEAQLDKSGLPSDRFFAERPEGSVSTLKIQRTQQEDSAVYLCASSLGTGATDTQYFGPGTRLTVL.